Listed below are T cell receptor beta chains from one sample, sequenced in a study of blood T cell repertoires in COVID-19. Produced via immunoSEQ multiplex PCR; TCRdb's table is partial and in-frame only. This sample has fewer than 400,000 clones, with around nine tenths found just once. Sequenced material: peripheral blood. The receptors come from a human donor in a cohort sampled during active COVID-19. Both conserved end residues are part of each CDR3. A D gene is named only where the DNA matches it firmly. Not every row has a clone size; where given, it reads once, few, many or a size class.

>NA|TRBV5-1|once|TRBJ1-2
CASSLAGGPNYGYTF
TGCGCCAGCAGCTTGGCGGGAGGGCCCAACTATGGCTACACCTTC
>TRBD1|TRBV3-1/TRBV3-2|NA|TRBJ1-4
CASSRQGGENEKLFF
TGTGCCAGCAGCCGACAGGGGGGGGAAAATGAAAAACTGTTTTTT
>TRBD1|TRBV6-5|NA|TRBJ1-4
CASSRGQGNEKLFF
TGTGCCAGTTCCAGGGGACAGGGTAATGAAAAACTGTTTTTT
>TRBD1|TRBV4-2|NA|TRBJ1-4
CASSQDPPGGLTNEKLFF
TGTGCCAGCAGCCAAGATCCCCCAGGGGGCTTAACTAATGAAAAACTGTTTTTT
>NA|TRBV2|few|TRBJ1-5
CASTSPDSPSNQPQHF
TGTGCCAGCACCTCCCCCGACAGCCCTAGCAATCAGCCCCAGCATTTT
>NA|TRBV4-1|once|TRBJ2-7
CASSQASSLSYRPYEQYF
TGCGCCAGCAGCCAAGCTTCCTCGTTGTCGTACAGACCCTACGAGCAGTACTTC
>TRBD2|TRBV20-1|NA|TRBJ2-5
CSASGDYYQETQYF
TGCAGTGCTAGTGGGGACTACTACCAAGAGACCCAGTACTTC
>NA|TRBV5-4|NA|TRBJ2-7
CASSHDSYSYEQYF
TGTGCCAGCAGCCACGACAGTTACTCCTACGAGCAGTACTTC
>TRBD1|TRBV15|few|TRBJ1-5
CATSGQGWNQPQHF
TGTGCCACCAGCGGACAGGGTTGGAATCAGCCCCAGCATTTT
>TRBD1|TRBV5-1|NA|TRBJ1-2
CASSLAGDRVGGYTF
TGCGCCAGCAGCTTGGCCGGGGACAGGGTCGGTGGCTACACCTTC
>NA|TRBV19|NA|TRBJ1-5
CASSITAGDQPQHF
TGTGCCAGTAGTATCACCGCCGGGGATCAGCCCCAGCATTTT
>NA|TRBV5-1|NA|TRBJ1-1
CASSLDPGKSNTEAFF
TGCGCCAGCAGCTTGGATCCGGGGAAATCGAACACTGAAGCTTTCTTT
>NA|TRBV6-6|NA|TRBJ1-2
CASRGVRGYTF
TGTGCCAGCAGGGGCGTTCGTGGCTACACCTTC
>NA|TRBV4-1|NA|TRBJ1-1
CASSQGMILRNTEAFF
TGCGCCAGCAGCCAAGGAATGATACTAAGGAACACTGAAGCTTTCTTT
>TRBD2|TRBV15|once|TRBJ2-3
CATSREARAGATDTQYF
TGTGCCACCAGCAGAGAGGCCCGAGCGGGGGCCACAGATACGCAGTATTTT
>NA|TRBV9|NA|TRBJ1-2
CASSFDSRGYTF
TGTGCCAGCAGTTTCGACAGCCGTGGCTACACCTTC
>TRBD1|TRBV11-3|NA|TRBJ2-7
CASSLTGVSEQYF
TGTGCCAGCAGCTTAACAGGGGTCTCCGAGCAGTACTTC
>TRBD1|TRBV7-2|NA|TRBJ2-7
CASSPGGQGAYEQYF
TGTGCCAGCAGTCCAGGAGGACAGGGGGCCTACGAGCAGTACTTC
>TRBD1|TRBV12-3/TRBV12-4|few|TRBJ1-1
CASSTRTGDEAFF
TGTGCCAGCAGTACCCGGACAGGGGATGAAGCTTTCTTT
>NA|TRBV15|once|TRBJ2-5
CATSSRAGVETQYF
TGTGCCACCAGCAGCCGGGCAGGGGTAGAGACCCAGTACTTC
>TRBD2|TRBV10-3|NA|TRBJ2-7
CAISESGGALPYEQYF
TGTGCCATCAGTGAGTCCGGGGGGGCCCTCCCCTACGAGCAGTACTTC
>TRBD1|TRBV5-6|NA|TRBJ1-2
CASSLTGGDNYGYTF
TGTGCCAGCAGCCTAACAGGGGGGGATAACTATGGCTACACCTTC
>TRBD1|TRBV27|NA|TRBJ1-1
CASSQDRVNTEAFF
TGTGCCAGCAGTCAAGACAGGGTGAACACTGAAGCTTTCTTT
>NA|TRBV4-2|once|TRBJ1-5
CASSQEQGRNQPQHF
TGTGCCAGCAGCCAGGAGCAGGGTAGGAATCAGCCCCAGCATTTT
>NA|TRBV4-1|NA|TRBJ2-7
CASSQRTGYEQYF
TGCGCCAGCAGCCAACGCACGGGCTACGAGCAGTACTTC
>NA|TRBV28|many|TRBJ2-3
CASLSPLGTDTQYF
TGTGCCAGCCTTAGCCCCCTCGGGACAGATACGCAGTATTTT
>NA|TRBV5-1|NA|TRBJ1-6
CASSLNFGGSPLHF
TGCGCCAGCAGCTTGAATTTCGGGGGTTCACCCCTCCACTTT
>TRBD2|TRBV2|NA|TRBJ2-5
CASRPRLAGPETQYF
TGTGCCAGCAGGCCCCGACTAGCGGGGCCAGAGACCCAGTACTTC
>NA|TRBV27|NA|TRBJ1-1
CASRGGSDAFF
TGTGCCAGCAGGGGGGGGAGCGATGCTTTCTTT
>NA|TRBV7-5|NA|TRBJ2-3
CARSLEPRLAGGADTQYF
TGTGCCAGAAGCTTAGAGCCGAGACTAGCGGGAGGAGCCGATACGCAGTATTTT
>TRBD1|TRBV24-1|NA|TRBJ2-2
CAARETGLAGELFF
TGTGCCGCCAGGGAGACAGGGCTCGCCGGGGAGCTGTTTTTT
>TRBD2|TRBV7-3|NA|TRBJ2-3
CASSPYGRGDTDTQYF
TGTGCCAGCAGCCCCTATGGGCGGGGGGACACAGATACGCAGTATTTT
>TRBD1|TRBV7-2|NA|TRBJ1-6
CASSLHRGQGGSPLHF
TGTGCCAGCAGCTTACACAGGGGGCAAGGAGGCTCACCCCTCCACTTT
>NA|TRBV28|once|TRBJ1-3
CASSPRGSSGNTIYF
TGTGCCAGCAGCCCCCGCGGTAGCTCTGGAAACACCATATATTTT
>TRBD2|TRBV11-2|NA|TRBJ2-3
CASSPRLAGTSTDTQYF
TGTGCCAGCAGCCCTCGCCTAGCGGGGACAAGCACAGATACGCAGTATTTT
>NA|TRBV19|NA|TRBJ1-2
CASTTSGLGYTF
TGTGCCAGTACCACCTCAGGGCTTGGCTACACCTTC
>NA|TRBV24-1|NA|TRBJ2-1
CATSGTGNNEQFF
TGTGCCACCAGTGGCACAGGTAACAATGAGCAGTTCTTC
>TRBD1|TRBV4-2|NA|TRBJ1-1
CASSQGVGTGVTEAFF
TGTGCCAGCAGCCAAGGAGTCGGGACAGGGGTCACTGAAGCTTTCTTT
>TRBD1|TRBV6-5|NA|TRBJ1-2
CASHRGQGALGYTF
TGTGCCAGCCACCGTGGACAGGGGGCTCTTGGCTACACCTTC
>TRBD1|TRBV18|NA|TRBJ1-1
CASSPPRGPVTEAFF
TGTGCCAGCTCACCACCGAGGGGGCCGGTTACTGAAGCTTTCTTT
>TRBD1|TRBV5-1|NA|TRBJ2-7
CASSGGQGLHTYEQYF
TGCGCCAGCAGCGGAGGACAGGGCCTCCACACCTACGAGCAGTACTTC
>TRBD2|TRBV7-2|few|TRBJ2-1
CASSLQLAGGSDEQFF
TGTGCCAGCAGCCTCCAACTAGCGGGGGGGTCTGATGAGCAGTTCTTC
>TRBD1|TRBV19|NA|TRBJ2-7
CASSGGQGPYEQYF
TGTGCCAGTAGTGGTGGACAGGGGCCCTACGAGCAGTACTTC
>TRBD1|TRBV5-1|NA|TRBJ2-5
CASSLGGQGRETQYF
TGCGCCAGCAGCCTGGGGGGACAGGGGCGGGAGACCCAGTACTTC
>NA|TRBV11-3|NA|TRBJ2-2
CASSSITGELFF
TGTGCCAGCAGCTCCATCACCGGGGAGCTGTTTTTT
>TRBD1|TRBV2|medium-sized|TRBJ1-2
CASSLQGIWYGYTF
TGTGCCAGCAGCCTACAGGGGATCTGGTATGGCTACACCTTC
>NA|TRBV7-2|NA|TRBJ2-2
CASSLTLVTAGELFF
TGTGCCAGCAGCTTAACACTAGTCACAGCCGGGGAGCTGTTTTTT
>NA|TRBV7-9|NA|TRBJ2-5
CASSLAEGGETQYF
TGTGCCAGCAGCTTAGCTGAAGGGGGAGAGACCCAGTACTTC
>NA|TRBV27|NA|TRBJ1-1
CASSLRRNTEAFF
TGTGCCAGCAGTTTACGTAGGAACACTGAAGCTTTCTTT
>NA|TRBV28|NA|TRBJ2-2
CASSLLRETPGELFF
TGTGCCAGCAGTTTGCTTCGGGAGACTCCCGGGGAGCTGTTTTTT
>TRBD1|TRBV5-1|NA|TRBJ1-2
CASSPPGTANYGYTF
TGCGCCAGCAGCCCGCCGGGGACAGCTAACTATGGCTACACCTTC
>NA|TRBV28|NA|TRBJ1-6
CAITENLNSPLHF
TGTGCCATCACCGAAAACCTAAATTCACCCCTCCACTTT
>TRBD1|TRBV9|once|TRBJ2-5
CASSVGWTGQETQYF
TGTGCCAGCAGCGTAGGGTGGACAGGCCAAGAGACCCAGTACTTC
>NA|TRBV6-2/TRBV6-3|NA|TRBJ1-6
CASSRRQENSPLHF
TGTGCCAGCAGTCGCCGACAGGAGAATTCACCCCTCCACTTT
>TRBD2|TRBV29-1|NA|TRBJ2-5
CSVLAGGLETQYF
TGCAGCGTTCTAGCGGGGGGGCTCGAGACCCAGTACTTC
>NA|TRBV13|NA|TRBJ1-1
CASSSPSGAESGEAFF
TGTGCCAGCAGCTCCCCAAGTGGAGCCGAGAGTGGTGAAGCTTTCTTT
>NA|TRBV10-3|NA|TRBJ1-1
CAIGQGSMNTEAFF
TGTGCCATCGGGCAGGGGTCCATGAACACTGAAGCTTTCTTT
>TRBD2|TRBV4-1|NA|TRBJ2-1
CASSQDGGRGDEQFF
TGCGCCAGCAGCCAAGACGGTGGGCGGGGGGATGAGCAGTTCTTC
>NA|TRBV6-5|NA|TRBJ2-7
CASSSSFYEQYF
TGTGCCAGCAGTTCTTCCTTCTACGAGCAGTACTTC